This TCR beta chain was profiled in a study of Graves' ophthalmopathy and Graves' hyperthyroidism. Study-level information: Specimen type is peripheral blood, obtained at initial diagnosis before any treatment. Whole-study findings and limits: As the model predicted ophthalmopathy progression, it achieved a sensitivity of just over 70% and a specificity of 72.22%.

There are many counts of this clonotype. Its target is not known. Aged 18 to 65, hyperthyroidism patients had been newly diagnosed, with under 2 months' duration. Enrollment excluded any patients with other autoimmune diseases, uncontrolled infections, pregnancy or lactation. From RNA, the CDR3 regions of TCR beta chains were amplified and sequenced. The library came from an HTBI-primed first-round RT-PCR and a second-round multiplex PCR. TCRdb processed the multiplex PCR reads anew with MiXCR; each CDR3 protein has one entry. The data contain some 39,000 distinct CDR3 sequences, approximately 50% of them singletons. The germline gives CDR1 SNHLY, CDR2 FYNNEI. Unmatched junction bases numbered 2, after V lost 8 bases and J lost 1 base. The CDR3 sequence is 14 residues long.

This sequence originates from an adult woman with stable Graves' hyperthyroidism. The genes are TRBV2 and TRBJ1-5, with 10 bases that match TRBD1. Sequenced: peripheral blood. This CDR3 is CASLDRGSNQPQHF. CDR3 sequence (DNA): TGTGCCAGCCTGGACAGGGGGAGCAATCAGCCCCAGCATTTT.